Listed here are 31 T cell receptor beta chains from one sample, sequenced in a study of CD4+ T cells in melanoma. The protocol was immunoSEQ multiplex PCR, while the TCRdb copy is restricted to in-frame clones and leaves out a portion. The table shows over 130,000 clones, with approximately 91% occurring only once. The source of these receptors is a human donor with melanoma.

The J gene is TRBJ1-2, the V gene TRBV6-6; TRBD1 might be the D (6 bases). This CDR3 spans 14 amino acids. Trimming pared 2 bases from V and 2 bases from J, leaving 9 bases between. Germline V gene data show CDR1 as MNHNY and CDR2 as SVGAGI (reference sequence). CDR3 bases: TGTGCCAGCAGTTACGCGGACAGCAACTATGGCTACACCTTC. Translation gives CASSYADSNYGYTF.

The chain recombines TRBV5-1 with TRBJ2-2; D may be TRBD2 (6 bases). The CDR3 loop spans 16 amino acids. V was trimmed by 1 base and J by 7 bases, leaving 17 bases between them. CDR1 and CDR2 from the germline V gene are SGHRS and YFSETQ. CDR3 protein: CASSLIGASDHGELFF. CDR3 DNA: TGCGCCAGCAGCTTGATAGGGGCTAGCGACCACGGGGAGCTGTTTTTT.

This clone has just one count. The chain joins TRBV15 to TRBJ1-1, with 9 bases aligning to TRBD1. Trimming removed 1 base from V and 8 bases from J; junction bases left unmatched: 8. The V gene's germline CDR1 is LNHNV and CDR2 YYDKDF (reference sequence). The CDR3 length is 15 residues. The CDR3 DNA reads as TGTGCCACCAGCAGAGTTGTGACAGGGGGGCAAGAAGCTTTCTTT. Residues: CATSRVVTGGQEAFF.

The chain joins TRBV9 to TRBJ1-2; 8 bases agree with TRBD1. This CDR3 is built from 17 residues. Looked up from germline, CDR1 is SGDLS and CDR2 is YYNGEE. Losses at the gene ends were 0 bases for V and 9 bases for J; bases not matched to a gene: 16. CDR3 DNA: TGTGCCAGCAGCGTAGATGTTCGGGGGCAGGGGGCGCGAAGCTACACCTTC. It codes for CASSVDVRGQGARSYTF.

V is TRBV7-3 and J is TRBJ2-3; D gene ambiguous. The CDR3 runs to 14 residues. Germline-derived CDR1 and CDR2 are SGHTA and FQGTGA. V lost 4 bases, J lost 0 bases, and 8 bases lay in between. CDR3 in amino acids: CASSSMTSTDTQYF. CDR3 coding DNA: TGTGCCAGCAGCTCAATGACTAGCACAGATACGCAGTATTTT.

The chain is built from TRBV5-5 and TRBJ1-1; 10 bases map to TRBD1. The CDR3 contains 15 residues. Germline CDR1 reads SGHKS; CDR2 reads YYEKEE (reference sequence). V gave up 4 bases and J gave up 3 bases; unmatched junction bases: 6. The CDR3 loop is CASSARQGAYTEAFF. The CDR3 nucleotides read TGTGCCAGCAGCGCGAGACAGGGGGCTTACACTGAAGCTTTCTTT. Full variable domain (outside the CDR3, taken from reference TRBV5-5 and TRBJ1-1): DAGVTQSPTHLIKTRGQQVTLRCSPISGHKSVSWYQQVLGQGPQFIFQYYEKEERGRGNFPDRFSARQFPNYSSELNVNALLLGDSALYLCASSARQGAYTEAFFGQGTRLTVV.

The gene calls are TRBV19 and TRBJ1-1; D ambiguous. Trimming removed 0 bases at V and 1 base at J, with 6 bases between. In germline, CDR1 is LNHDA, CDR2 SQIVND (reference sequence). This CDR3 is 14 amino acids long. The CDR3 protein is CASSIDLRNTEAFF. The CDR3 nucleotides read TGTGCCAGTAGTATAGATCTAAGGAACACTGAAGCTTTCTTT.

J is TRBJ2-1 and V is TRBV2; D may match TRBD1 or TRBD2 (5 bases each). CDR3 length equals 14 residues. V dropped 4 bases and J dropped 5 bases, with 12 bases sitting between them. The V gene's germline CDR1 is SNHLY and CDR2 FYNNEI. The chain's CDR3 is CASSVGRENNEQFF. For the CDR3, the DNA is TGTGCCAGCAGTGTTGGCAGGGAGAACAATGAGCAGTTCTTC.

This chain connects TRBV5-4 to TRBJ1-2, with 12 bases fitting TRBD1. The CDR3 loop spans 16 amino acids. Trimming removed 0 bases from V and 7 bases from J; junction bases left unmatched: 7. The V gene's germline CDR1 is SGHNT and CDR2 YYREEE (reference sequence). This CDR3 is CASSLEGTGGARGYTF. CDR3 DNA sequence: TGTGCCAGCAGCTTGGAGGGGACAGGGGGCGCACGTGGCTACACCTTC.

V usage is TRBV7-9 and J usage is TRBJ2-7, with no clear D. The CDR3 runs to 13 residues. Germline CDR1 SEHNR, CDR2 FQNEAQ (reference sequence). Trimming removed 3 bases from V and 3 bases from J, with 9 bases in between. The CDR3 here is CASSLRERYEQYF. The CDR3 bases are TGTGCCAGCAGCTTGAGAGAACGCTACGAGCAGTACTTC. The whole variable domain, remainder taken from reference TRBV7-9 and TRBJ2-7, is DTGVSQNPRHKITKRGQNVTFRCDPISEHNRLYWYRQTLGQGPEFLTYFQNEAQLEKSRLLSDRFSAERPKGSFSTLEIQRTEQGDSAMYLCASSLRERYEQYFGPGTRLTVT.

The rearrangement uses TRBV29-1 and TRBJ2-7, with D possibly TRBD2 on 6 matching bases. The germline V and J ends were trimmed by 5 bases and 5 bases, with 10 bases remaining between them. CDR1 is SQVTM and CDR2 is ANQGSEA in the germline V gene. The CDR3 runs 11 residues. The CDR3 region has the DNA TGCAGCGTTACTAGCTTGAACGAGCAGTACTTC. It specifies CSVTSLNEQYF.

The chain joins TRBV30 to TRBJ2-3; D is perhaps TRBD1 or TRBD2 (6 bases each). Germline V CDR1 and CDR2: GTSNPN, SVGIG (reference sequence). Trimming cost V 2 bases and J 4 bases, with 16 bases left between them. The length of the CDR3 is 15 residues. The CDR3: CAWSPPGGPPDTQYF. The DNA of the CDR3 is TGTGCCTGGAGTCCGCCCGGGGGCCCCCCAGATACGCAGTATTTT.

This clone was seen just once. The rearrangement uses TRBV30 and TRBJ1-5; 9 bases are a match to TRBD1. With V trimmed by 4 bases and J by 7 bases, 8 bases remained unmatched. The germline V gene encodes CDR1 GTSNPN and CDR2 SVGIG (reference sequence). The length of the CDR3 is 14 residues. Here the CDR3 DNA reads TGTGCCTGGAAAGGGGGGACAGGGAACCAGCCCCAGCATTTT. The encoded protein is CAWKGGTGNQPQHF.

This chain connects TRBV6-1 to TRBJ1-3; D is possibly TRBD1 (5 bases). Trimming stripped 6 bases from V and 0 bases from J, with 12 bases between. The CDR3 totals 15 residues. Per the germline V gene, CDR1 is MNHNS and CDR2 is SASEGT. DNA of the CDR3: TGTGCCAGCAGGGCCGGGGCAGACTCTGGAAACACCATATATTTT. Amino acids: CASRAGADSGNTIYF.

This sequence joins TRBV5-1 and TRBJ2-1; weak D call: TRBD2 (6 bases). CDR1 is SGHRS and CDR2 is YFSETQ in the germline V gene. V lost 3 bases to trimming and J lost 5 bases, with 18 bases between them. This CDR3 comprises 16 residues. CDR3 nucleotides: TGCGCCAGCAGCTCGGAGGGGACGGGAAAAAACAATGAGCAGTTCTTC. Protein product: CASSSEGTGKNNEQFF.

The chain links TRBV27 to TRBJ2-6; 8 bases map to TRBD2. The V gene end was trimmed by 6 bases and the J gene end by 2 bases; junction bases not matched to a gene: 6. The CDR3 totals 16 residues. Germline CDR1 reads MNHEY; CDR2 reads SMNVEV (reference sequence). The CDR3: CASSRTGGAGANVLTF. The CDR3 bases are TGTGCCAGCAGCCGCACCGGGGGGGCTGGGGCCAACGTCCTGACTTTC.

The CDR3 protein is CASSLVPNYNEQFF. DNA for the CDR3: TGCGCCAGCAGCTTGGTACCCAATTACAATGAGCAGTTCTTC. The chain has TRBV5-1 and TRBJ2-1, with D unclear. V was shortened by 0 bases and J by 4 bases, with 8 bases between the two germline ends. This CDR3 is built from 14 residues. Germline V CDR1 and CDR2: SGHRS, YFSETQ.

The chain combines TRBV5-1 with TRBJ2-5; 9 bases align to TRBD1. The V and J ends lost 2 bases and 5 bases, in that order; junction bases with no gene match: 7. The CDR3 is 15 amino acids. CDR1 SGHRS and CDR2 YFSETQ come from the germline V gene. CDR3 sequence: CASSFSGTGSETQYF. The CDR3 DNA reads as TGCGCCAGCAGCTTCTCCGGGACAGGGAGCGAGACCCAGTACTTC.

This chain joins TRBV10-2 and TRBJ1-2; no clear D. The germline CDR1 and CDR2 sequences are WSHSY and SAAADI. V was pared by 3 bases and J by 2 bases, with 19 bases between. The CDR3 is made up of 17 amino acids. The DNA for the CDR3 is TGCGCCAGCAGTGACAACTCCGGGCCGGGTGGAAACTATGGCTACACCTTC. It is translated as CASSDNSGPGGNYGYTF.

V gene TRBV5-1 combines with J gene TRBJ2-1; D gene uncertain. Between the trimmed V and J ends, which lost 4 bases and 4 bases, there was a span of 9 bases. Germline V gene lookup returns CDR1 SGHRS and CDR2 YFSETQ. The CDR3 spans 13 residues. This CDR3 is CASSMGTYNEQFF. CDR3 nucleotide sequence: TGCGCCAGCAGCATGGGAACGTACAATGAGCAGTTCTTC.

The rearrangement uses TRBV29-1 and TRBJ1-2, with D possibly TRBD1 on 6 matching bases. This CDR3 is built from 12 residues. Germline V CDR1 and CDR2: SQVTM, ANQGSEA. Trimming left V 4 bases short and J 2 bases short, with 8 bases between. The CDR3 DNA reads TGCAGCGTTGGGACAGAGAACTATGGCTACACCTTC. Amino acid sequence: CSVGTENYGYTF.

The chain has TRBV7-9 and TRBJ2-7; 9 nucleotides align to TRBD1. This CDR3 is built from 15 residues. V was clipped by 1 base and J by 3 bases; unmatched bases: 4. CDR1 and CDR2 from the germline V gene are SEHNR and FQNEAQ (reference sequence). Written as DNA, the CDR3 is TGTGCCAGCAGCTTAGGACAGGGGGTGGTCTACGAGCAGTACTTC. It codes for CASSLGQGVVYEQYF. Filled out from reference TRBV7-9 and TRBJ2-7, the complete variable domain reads DTGVSQNPRHKITKRGQNVTFRCDPISEHNRLYWYRQTLGQGPEFLTYFQNEAQLEKSRLLSDRFSAERPKGSFSTLEIQRTEQGDSAMYLCASSLGQGVVYEQYFGPGTRLTVT.

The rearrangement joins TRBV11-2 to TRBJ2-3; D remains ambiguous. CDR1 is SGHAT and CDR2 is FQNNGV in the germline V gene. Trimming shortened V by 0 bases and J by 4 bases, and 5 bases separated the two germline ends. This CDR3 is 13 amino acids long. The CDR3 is CASSLDSPDTQYF. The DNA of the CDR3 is TGTGCCAGCAGCTTAGATAGCCCAGATACGCAGTATTTT.

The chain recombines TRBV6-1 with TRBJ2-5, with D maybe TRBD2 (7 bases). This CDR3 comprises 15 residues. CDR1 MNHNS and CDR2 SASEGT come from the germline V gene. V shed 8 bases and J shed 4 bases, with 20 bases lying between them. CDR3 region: CASSVRGGEGETQYF. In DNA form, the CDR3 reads TGTGCCAGCTCCGTGAGGGGGGGGGAGGGAGAGACCCAGTACTTC.

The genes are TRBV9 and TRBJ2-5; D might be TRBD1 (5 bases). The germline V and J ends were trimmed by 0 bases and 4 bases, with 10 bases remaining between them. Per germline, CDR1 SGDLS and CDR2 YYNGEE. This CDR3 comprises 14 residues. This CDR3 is CASSVARVPETQYF. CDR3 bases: TGTGCCAGCAGCGTAGCCAGGGTACCAGAGACCCAGTACTTC.

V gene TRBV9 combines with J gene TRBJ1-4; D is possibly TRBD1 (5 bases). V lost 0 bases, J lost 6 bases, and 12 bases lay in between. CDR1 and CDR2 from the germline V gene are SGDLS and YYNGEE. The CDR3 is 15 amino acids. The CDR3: CASSVGALGDEKLFF. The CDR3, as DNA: TGTGCCAGCAGCGTAGGGGCGCTGGGGGATGAAAAACTGTTTTTT.

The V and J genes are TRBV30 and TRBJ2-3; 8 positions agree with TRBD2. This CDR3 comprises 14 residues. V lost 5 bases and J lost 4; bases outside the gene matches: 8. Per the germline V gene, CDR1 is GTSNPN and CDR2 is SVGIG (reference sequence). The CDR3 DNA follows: TGTGCCTGGTTGCCGGGGGGGTCCCCAGATACGCAGTATTTT. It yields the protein CAWLPGGSPDTQYF.

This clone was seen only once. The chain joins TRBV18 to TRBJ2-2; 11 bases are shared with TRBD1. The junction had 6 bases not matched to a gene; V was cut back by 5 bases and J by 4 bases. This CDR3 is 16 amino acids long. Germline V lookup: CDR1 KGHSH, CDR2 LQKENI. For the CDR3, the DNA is TGTGCCAGCTCAGTCACCGGGACAGGGGGCACCGGGGAGCTGTTTTTT. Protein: CASSVTGTGGTGELFF.

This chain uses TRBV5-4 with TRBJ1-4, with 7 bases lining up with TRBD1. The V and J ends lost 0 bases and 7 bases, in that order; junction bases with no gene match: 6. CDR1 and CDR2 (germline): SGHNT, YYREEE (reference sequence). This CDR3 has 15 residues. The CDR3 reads CASSLAGTVGEKLFF. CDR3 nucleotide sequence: TGTGCCAGCAGCTTGGCCGGGACAGTCGGTGAAAAACTGTTTTTT. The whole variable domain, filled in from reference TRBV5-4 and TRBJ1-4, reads ETGVTQSPTHLIKTRGQQVTLRCSSQSGHNTVSWYQQALGQGPQFIFQYYREEENGRGNFPPRFSGLQFPNYSSELNVNALELDDSALYLCASSLAGTVGEKLFFGSGTQLSVL.

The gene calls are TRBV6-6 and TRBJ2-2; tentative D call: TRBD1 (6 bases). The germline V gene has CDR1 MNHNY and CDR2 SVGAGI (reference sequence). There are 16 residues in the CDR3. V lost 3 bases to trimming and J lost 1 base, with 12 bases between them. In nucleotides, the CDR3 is TGTGCCAGCAGTTATCCCCTCAGGGGGAACACCGGGGAGCTGTTTTTT. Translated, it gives CASSYPLRGNTGELFF.

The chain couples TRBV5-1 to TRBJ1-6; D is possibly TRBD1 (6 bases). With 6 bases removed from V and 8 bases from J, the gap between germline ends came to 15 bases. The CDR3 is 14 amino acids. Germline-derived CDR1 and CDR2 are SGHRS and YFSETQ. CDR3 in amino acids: CASTVGQPHSPLHF. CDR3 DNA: TGCGCCAGCACTGTAGGACAGCCGCATTCACCCCTCCACTTT.